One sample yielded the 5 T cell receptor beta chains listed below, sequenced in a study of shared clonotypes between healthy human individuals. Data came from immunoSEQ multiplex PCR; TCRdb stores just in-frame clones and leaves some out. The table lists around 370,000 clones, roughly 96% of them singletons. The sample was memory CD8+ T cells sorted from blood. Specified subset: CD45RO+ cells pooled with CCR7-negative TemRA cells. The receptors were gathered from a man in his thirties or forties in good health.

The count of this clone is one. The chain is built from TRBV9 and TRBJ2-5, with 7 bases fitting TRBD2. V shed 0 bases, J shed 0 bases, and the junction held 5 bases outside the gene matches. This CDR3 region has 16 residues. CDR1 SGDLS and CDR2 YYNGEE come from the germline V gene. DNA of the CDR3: TGTGCCAGCAGCGTAGGACTAAGCGGGAACCAAGAGACCCAGTACTTC. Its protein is CASSVGLSGNQETQYF. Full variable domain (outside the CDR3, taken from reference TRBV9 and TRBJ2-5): DSGVTQTPKHLITATGQRVTLRCSPRSGDLSVYWYQQSLDQGLQFLIQYYNGEERAKGNILERFSAQQFPDLHSELNLSSLELGDSALYFCASSVGLSGNQETQYFGPGTRLLVL.

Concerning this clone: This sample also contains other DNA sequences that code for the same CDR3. In DNA, the CDR3 is TGTGCCAGCAGCTTAGGTGTCGAGCAGTACTTC. This codes for CASSLGVEQYF. This sequence joins TRBV11-2 and TRBJ2-7; no clear D. The CDR3 contains 11 residues. CDR1 SGHAT and CDR2 FQNNGV come from the germline V gene. Trimming stripped 1 base from V and 6 bases from J, with 4 bases between.

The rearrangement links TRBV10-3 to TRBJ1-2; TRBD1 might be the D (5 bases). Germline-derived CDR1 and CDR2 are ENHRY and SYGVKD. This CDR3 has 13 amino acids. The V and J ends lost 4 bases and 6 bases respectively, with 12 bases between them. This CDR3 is CAISGEEGHGYTF. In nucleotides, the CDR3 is TGTGCCATCAGTGGAGAGGAGGGGCATGGCTACACCTTC.

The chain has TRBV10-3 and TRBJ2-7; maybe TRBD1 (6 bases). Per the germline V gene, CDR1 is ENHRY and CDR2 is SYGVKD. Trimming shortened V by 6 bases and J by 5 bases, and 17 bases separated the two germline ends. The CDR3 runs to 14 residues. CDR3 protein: CAIREGVREHEQYF. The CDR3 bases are TGTGCCATCAGAGAGGGGGTCAGGGAACACGAGCAGTACTTC.

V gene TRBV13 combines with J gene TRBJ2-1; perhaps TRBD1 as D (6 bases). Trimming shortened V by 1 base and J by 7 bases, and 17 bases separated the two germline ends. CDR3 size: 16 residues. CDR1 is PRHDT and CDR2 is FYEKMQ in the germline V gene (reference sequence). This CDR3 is CASSLVGRGRRNEQFF. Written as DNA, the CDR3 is TGTGCCAGCAGCTTAGTCGGCAGGGGCAGAAGAAATGAGCAGTTCTTC.